This T cell receptor (beta chain) was documented in a study of Ad26.COV2.S vaccination and SARS-CoV-2 variants. On the study more broadly: Donor was assigned to the Ad26.COV2.S arm of trial COV1001. Ad26.COV2.S was injected intramuscularly once or twice, 56 days apart.

TCRdb keeps only in-frame clones here, not all; method: immunoSEQ multiplex PCR. This sample has about 350,000 clones, with 75% to 90% found just once. Treatment specified: about 20 received Ad26.COV2.S at low or high dose, single or two shots; 5 received placebo; per-sample allocation not given. The samples date from day 63 after the first vaccine or placebo injection. Donor was an adult aged 18-55 years in Boston. An Ad26 vector that expressed Wuhan-strain SARS-CoV-2 spike constituted the vaccine. Germline values: CDR1 SGHNT, CDR2 YYREEE (reference sequence). The germline V and J ends were trimmed by 3 bases and 6 bases, with 19 bases remaining between them. The CDR3 is made up of 16 amino acids.

The sequences come from peripheral blood, collected in a trial of Ad26.COV2.S vaccine versus placebo. The source of this sequence is a person aged 18 to 59 who received the Ad26.COV2.S COVID-19 vaccine or a placebo. The chain employs TRBV5-4 and TRBJ2-1; D assignment may be TRBD1 or TRBD2 (6 bases each). In DNA form, the CDR3 reads TGTGCCAGCAGCTCCTCGGGGGCCGGGGTGTTCAATGAGCAGTTCTTC. This encodes CASSSSGAGVFNEQFF.